These T cell receptor beta chains were read from a single sample in a study of resident and recirculating memory T cells in vitiligo. The assay was immunoSEQ multiplex PCR, and TCRdb's table has in-frame clones only and misses some. The sample shows tens of thousands of clones, 92% of them seen only once. Material: blood. These receptors all come from a male donor with vitiligo. The CDR3 runs from the conserved cysteine through the conserved F or W. Each record gives: J gene, V gene, D gene, clone size, CDR3 DNA, CDR3 protein. The D gene is left open where the match is weak. Clone size is not always given. Where it is, it says once, few, many or a class for expanded clones.

TRBJ2-7 | TRBV6-6 | TRBD2 | NA | TGTGCCAGCAGTCGCGACCTAGCGGGAGTGGGCGAGCAGTACTTC | CASSRDLAGVGEQYF
TRBJ2-7 | TRBV30 | NA | NA | TGTGCCTGGAGTGCCCCAGGGGGGTATGAGCAGTACTTC | CAWSAPGGYEQYF
TRBJ1-1 | TRBV5-1 | NA | once | TGCGCCAGCAGCCGGGGCAGGGGCGAGTTGGACACTGAAGCTTTCTTT | CASSRGRGELDTEAFF
TRBJ1-2 | TRBV9 | TRBD1 | NA | TGTGCCAGCAGCTCTCGGACAGGGGAGAACTATGGCTACACCTTC | CASSSRTGENYGYTF
TRBJ2-3 | TRBV6-6 | TRBD1 | NA | TGTGCCAGCAGTCGACAGGGAAGCTCTAGCACAGATACGCAGTATTTT | CASSRQGSSSTDTQYF
TRBJ2-4 | TRBV28 | NA | NA | TGTGCCAGCAGTTTAGGTTTACTAGCCAAAAACATTCAGTACTTC | CASSLGLLAKNIQYF
TRBJ2-7 | TRBV6-5 | NA | NA | TGTGCCAGCAGTTTCAGAGGCCGGGGCTACGAGCAGTACTTC | CASSFRGRGYEQYF
TRBJ1-2 | TRBV10-1 | NA | NA | TGCGCCAGCAGTGAGACTCTGGAGCCCCGGGGCTACACCTTC | CASSETLEPRGYTF
TRBJ2-3 | TRBV6-5 | NA | NA | TGTGCCAGCAGTTACCTTAGCGGACCAGATACGCAGTATTTT | CASSYLSGPDTQYF
TRBJ1-4 | TRBV5-1 | NA | once | TGCGCCAGCAGCTTGGCCGCAGGGTATGAAAAACTGTTTTTT | CASSLAAGYEKLFF
TRBJ2-7 | TRBV7-9 | TRBD2 | NA | TGTGCCAGCAGCTTAGGGCGGGGGGTCCATGGGTACGAGCAGTACTTC | CASSLGRGVHGYEQYF
TRBJ2-3 | TRBV10-1 | NA | NA | TGCGCCAGCATAAGACCACGCCAGGTAGATACGCAGTATTTT | CASIRPRQVDTQYF
TRBJ2-7 | TRBV25-1 | NA | NA | TGTGCCAGCAGTCGAGAGGGCTCCTACGAGCAGTACTTC | CASSREGSYEQYF
TRBJ1-4 | TRBV9 | NA | NA | TGTGCCAGCAGCGTAGGCACTCAAGCAACTAATGAAAAACTGTTTTTT | CASSVGTQATNEKLFF
TRBJ1-1 | TRBV23-1 | TRBD1 | NA | TGCGCCAGCAGTCAAGCGCAGGGGGCCGTGAACACTGAAGCTTTCTTT | CASSQAQGAVNTEAFF
TRBJ1-5 | TRBV6-1 | TRBD1 | NA | TGTGCCAGCAGTGGGGGACAGGGGGCAAATCAGCCCCAGCATTTT | CASSGGQGANQPQHF
TRBJ2-7 | TRBV27 | NA | NA | TGTGCCAGCAGTTTCGAGGGTGTAGCAACCTACGAGCAGTACTTC | CASSFEGVATYEQYF
TRBJ2-7 | TRBV11-2 | NA | once | TGTGCCAGCAGCATCTACAGCGAGCAGTACTTC | CASSIYSEQYF
TRBJ2-1 | TRBV7-6 | TRBD1 | NA | TGTGCCAGCAGCCCCCAACTCAGGGGGAGCTCCTACAATGAGCAGTTCTTC | CASSPQLRGSSYNEQFF
TRBJ2-2 | TRBV18 | NA | NA | TGTGCCAGCTCACCACAGGACTTACCGAAAGGCGGGGAGCTGTTTTTT | CASSPQDLPKGGELFF
TRBJ1-1 | TRBV5-4 | TRBD1 | once | TGTGCCAGCACCAACAGGGGGGACACTGAAGCTTTCTTT | CASTNRGDTEAFF
TRBJ2-7 | TRBV28 | TRBD1 | NA | TGTGCCAGCAGCGGACAGGGAGTCGAGCAGTACTTC | CASSGQGVEQYF
TRBJ2-7 | TRBV19 | TRBD1 | once | TGTGCCAGTAGTTTGGGGACAGTGGGCGAGCAGTACTTC | CASSLGTVGEQYF
TRBJ2-5 | TRBV7-3 | TRBD1 | NA | TGTGCCAGCAGCTTAATGGGACAGGGTCAAGAGACCCAGTACTTC | CASSLMGQGQETQYF
TRBJ2-1 | TRBV28 | TRBD2 | NA | TGTGCCAGCAGTATCGGGACTAGCGGGAGTAATGAGCAGTTCTTC | CASSIGTSGSNEQFF
TRBJ2-5 | TRBV5-4 | NA | NA | TGTGCCAGCAGCTTGGCGACAGCACAAGAGACCCAGTACTTC | CASSLATAQETQYF
TRBJ1-5 | TRBV27 | NA | NA | TGTGCCAGCAGTTCGAAGCGGTTTAGCAATCAGCCCCAGCATTTT | CASSSKRFSNQPQHF
TRBJ2-7 | TRBV4-2 | TRBD2 | NA | TGTGCCAGCAGCCTCGATCCCCGACTAGCGGGAGTTTCCTCCTACGAGCAGTACTTC | CASSLDPRLAGVSSYEQYF
TRBJ2-4 | TRBV13 | NA | NA | TGTGCCAGCAGCTTTCGGATAGCGGACACCAAAAACATTCAGTACTTC | CASSFRIADTKNIQYF
TRBJ1-1 | TRBV28 | TRBD1 | NA | TGTGCCAGCAGGCCGGGACAGGGAGACACTGAAGCTTTCTTT | CASRPGQGDTEAFF
TRBJ1-5 | TRBV6-5 | NA | NA | TGTGCCAGCAGTTACTCGGGGCAGGGTAGGCAGCCCCAGCATTTT | CASSYSGQGRQPQHF
TRBJ2-2 | TRBV6-5 | TRBD1 | NA | TGTGCCAGCAGTGCGGACAGGCGGACCGGGGAGCTGTTTTTT | CASSADRRTGELFF
TRBJ2-2 | TRBV2 | TRBD2 | NA | TGTGCCAGCAGTGGCCTAGCGGGAGGTACCGGGGAGCTGTTTTTT | CASSGLAGGTGELFF
TRBJ1-3 | TRBV7-9 | NA | NA | TGTGCCAGCAGCTTAGTGCCAGGGGAGATTGGAAACACCATATATTTT | CASSLVPGEIGNTIYF
TRBJ2-7 | TRBV2 | NA | NA | TGTGCCAGCAGTGATCAGGGCGAGCAGTACTTC | CASSDQGEQYF
TRBJ1-3 | TRBV5-1 | TRBD1 | once | TGCGCCAGCAGTGACAGGGCGATCTTCTCTGGAAACACCATATATTTT | CASSDRAIFSGNTIYF
TRBJ1-5 | TRBV6-1 | NA | NA | TGTGCCAGCAGTGAACTTGTCAGGGCGTCTCAGCCCCAGCATTTT | CASSELVRASQPQHF
TRBJ1-5 | TRBV28 | TRBD1 | NA | TGTGCCAGCAGCGCCTTGACAGGGGGGCTCGAGCCCCAGCATTTT | CASSALTGGLEPQHF
TRBJ2-3 | TRBV7-6 | TRBD2 | NA | TGTGCCAGCAGCTGGACTAGCGGCACAGATACGCAGTATTTT | CASSWTSGTDTQYF
TRBJ2-1 | TRBV28 | NA | NA | TGTGCCAGCAGTTTTATCAGCGGGACAAACAATGAGCAGTTCTTC | CASSFISGTNNEQFF
TRBJ1-2 | TRBV29-1 | NA | NA | TGCAGCGTTGCCCCCGGCACGGGGAATGACTATGGCTACACCTTC | CSVAPGTGNDYGYTF
TRBJ2-7 | TRBV5-1 | TRBD1 | once | TGCGCCATCGTACCGACAGGGGCTTGCTACGAGCAGTACTTC | CAIVPTGACYEQYF
TRBJ2-7 | TRBV5-1 | TRBD1 | NA | TGCGCCAGCGGACGACAGGGGCCCGAGCAGTACTTC | CASGRQGPEQYF
TRBJ2-6 | TRBV5-1 | NA | NA | TGCGCCAGCAGCGAGTCCCCCTCTGGGGCCAACGTCCTGACTTTC | CASSESPSGANVLTF
TRBJ2-2 | TRBV27 | NA | NA | TGTGCCAGCAATCCACGGGACACCGGGGAGCTGTTTTTT | CASNPRDTGELFF
TRBJ1-1 | TRBV15 | NA | NA | TGTGCCACCAGCAGAGATAATACGATGGAGAGAGCTTTCTTT | CATSRDNTMERAFF
TRBJ1-5 | TRBV25-1 | TRBD1 | NA | TGTGCCAGCAGTGAGGGGACAGTTTGGAATCAGCCCCAGCATTTT | CASSEGTVWNQPQHF
TRBJ1-2 | TRBV5-1 | NA | NA | TGCGCCAGCAGCCCCAGCGGCCGTGGCTACACCTTC | CASSPSGRGYTF
TRBJ2-7 | TRBV28 | NA | NA | TGTGCCAGCAGTTTGCAGGGGCGCTCCTACGAGCAGTACTTC | CASSLQGRSYEQYF
TRBJ1-5 | TRBV30 | TRBD1 | NA | TGTGCCTGGAGGGGACAGTTCAATCAGCCCCAGCATTTT | CAWRGQFNQPQHF
TRBJ2-7 | TRBV9 | NA | NA | TGTGCCAGCAGCCCCCTCTTAGAGCCCTCATACGAGCAGTACTTC | CASSPLLEPSYEQYF
TRBJ1-5 | TRBV28 | NA | few | TGTGCCAGCAGTTTAGTGGGGCGTCAGCCCCAGCATTTT | CASSLVGRQPQHF